Listed here are 27 T cell receptor beta chains from one sample, sequenced in a study of vaccination effects on CD4 cells after COVID-19. Sequencing followed a ViraFEST assay step that expanded antigen-specific CD4+ T cells with viral peptide pools. Researchers isolated CD4+ T cells once 9 to 11 days of culture had elapsed. PCR showed that the person got SARS-CoV-2 infection at some point between March and December 2020. Here immunoSEQ multiplex PCR was the method, and the copy in TCRdb shows in-frame clones only, minus some. This sample yields around 40,000 clones, of which about three quarters are seen a single time; roughly 27% belongs to the top ten. For these receptors, no antigen is known. The specimen comprised CD4+ T cells from PBMCs cultured with a peptide pool, sampled before COVID-19 vaccination. Receptors originate from a human donor who had a prior SARS-CoV-2 infection.

This clone was observed a single time. The V call is TRBV12-3 or TRBV12-4, the J call TRBJ1-1; D remains ambiguous. V was pared by 2 bases and J by 4 bases, with 8 bases between. The CDR3 totals 13 residues. The CDR3 nucleotides read TGTGCCAGCAGTTTAAGCGCGCGCACTGAAGCTTTCTTT. Its translation: CASSLSARTEAFF.

The chain recombines TRBV18 with TRBJ1-4, with D perhaps TRBD1 (5 bases). This CDR3 is built from 18 residues. Trimming stripped 10 bases from V and 0 bases from J, with 24 bases between. The germline V gene encodes CDR1 KGHSH and CDR2 LQKENI. The CDR3, as DNA: TGTGCCACCGCGGCTCAGGTCCCCTGGGGGTCAACTAATGAAAAACTGTTTTTT. Its protein product is CATAAQVPWGSTNEKLFF.

The chain couples TRBV6-5 to TRBJ2-3; possibly TRBD1 for D (5 bases). Germline V gene lookup returns CDR1 MNHEY and CDR2 SVGAGI. V lost 8 bases to trimming and J lost 3 bases, with 15 bases between them. The CDR3 extends over 14 amino acids. The CDR3 DNA sequence: TGTGCCAGCCGAAGGGGTTCTCGAACAGATACGCAGTATTTT. It yields the protein CASRRGSRTDTQYF.

This clone was observed a few times. This chain links TRBV30 with TRBJ2-2, with D perhaps TRBD1 or TRBD2 (5 bases each). Between the trimmed V and J ends, which lost 5 bases and 9 bases, there was a span of 13 bases. Germline V gives CDR1 GTSNPN, CDR2 SVGIG (reference sequence). The CDR3 has 12 amino acids. In DNA form, the CDR3 reads TGTGCCTGGGCCCCCTGGGGACGGGAGCTGTTTTTT. Its protein is CAWAPWGRELFF. The complete variable domain, with remaining parts taken from reference TRBV30 and TRBJ2-2, reads SQTIHQWPATLVQPVGSPLSLECTVEGTSNPNLYWYRQAAGRGLQLLFYSVGIGQISSEVPQNLSASRPQDRQFILSSKKLLLSDSGFYLCAWAPWGRELFFGEGSRLTVL.

This clone was detected once. The V gene is TRBV2, the J gene TRBJ2-2, with TRBD2 as a possible D gene (5 bases). The length of the CDR3 is 13 residues. V was trimmed by 4 bases and J by 4 bases, leaving 7 bases between them. Germline V gene data show CDR1 as SNHLY and CDR2 as FYNNEI. CDR3 protein: CASSGESTGELFF. The CDR3 DNA follows: TGTGCCAGCAGTGGGGAGAGCACCGGGGAGCTGTTTTTT. Looking up the rest from reference TRBV2 and TRBJ2-2 gives the full variable domain: EPEVTQTPSHQVTQMGQEVILRCVPISNHLYFYWYRQILGQKVEFLVSFYNNEISEKSEIFDDQFSVERPDGSNFTLKIRSTKLEDSAMYFCASSGESTGELFFGEGSRLTVL.

The chain recombines TRBV3-1 (or the pseudogene TRBV3-2) with TRBJ2-2; tentative D call: TRBD1 (6 bases). The CDR3 extends over 15 amino acids. Trimming left V 1 base short and J 6 bases short, with 12 bases between. Per germline, CDR1 LGHDT and CDR2 YNNKEL (reference sequence). The CDR3 loop reads CASSQVATGAGELFF. The CDR3 DNA reads TGTGCCAGCAGCCAAGTGGCGACAGGCGCCGGGGAGCTGTTTTTT.

The chain uses TRBV2 and TRBJ2-7; 8 bases agree with TRBD1. The CDR3 contains 14 residues. Per the germline V gene, CDR1 is SNHLY and CDR2 is FYNNEI. Trimming removed 3 bases from V and 3 bases from J; junction bases left unmatched: 4. The CDR3 loop reads CASSDQGAGYEQYF. The CDR3 nucleotides are TGTGCCAGCAGTGACCAGGGGGCGGGCTACGAGCAGTACTTC.

The chain is built from TRBV11-3 and TRBJ2-5; TRBD2 aligns across 12 bases. CDR1 and CDR2 (germline): SGHNT, YENEEA. The CDR3 has 15 residues. With 6 bases clipped from V and 5 bases from J, the junction kept 7 bases outside the gene matches. The CDR3 is CASSSGLAGLETQYF. CDR3 in DNA: TGTGCCAGCAGTTCCGGACTAGCGGGATTGGAGACCCAGTACTTC.

The V gene is TRBV5-6, the J gene TRBJ2-3; no firm D call. CDR1 SGHDT and CDR2 YYEEEE come from the germline V gene. The CDR3 totals 12 residues. Deletions cut 7 bases from V and 5 bases from J, with 11 bases between. The chain's CDR3 is CASALQKDTQYF. CDR3 in DNA: TGTGCCAGCGCACTGCAGAAAGATACGCAGTATTTT.

The chain is built from TRBV9 and TRBJ1-1, with D possibly matching TRBD1 (6 bases). The CDR3 consists of 17 residues. Trimming took 6 bases from V and 1 from J, leaving 22 bases between them. The germline gives CDR1 SGDLS, CDR2 YYNGEE. Here the CDR3 DNA reads TGTGCCAGCACCCTTAGGGTCCCGACAGGAGGGAACACTGAAGCTTTCTTT. Residues: CASTLRVPTGGNTEAFF.

The V gene is TRBV21-1, the J gene TRBJ1-2. TRBV21-1 is a pseudogene locus. The CDR3 spans 16 residues. The CDR3 DNA sequence: TGTGCCAGCAGCATACAGCCCACGGGTGCCCGGTTTGGCTACACCTTC. It specifies CASSIQPTGARFGYTF.

The chain combines TRBV7-3 with TRBJ2-7, with D perhaps matching TRBD1 (6 bases). The CDR3 extends over 15 amino acids. The germline V gene has CDR1 SGHTA and CDR2 FQGTGA. V shed 4 bases and J shed 0 bases, with 13 bases lying between them. The CDR3 DNA reads as TGTGCCAGCAGCTCAGGACAGTCAGCCTCCTACGAGCAGTACTTC. This codes for CASSSGQSASYEQYF.

The rearrangement joins TRBV7-8 to TRBJ2-3; D possibly uses TRBD1 or TRBD2 (5 bases each). Trimming cost V 6 bases and J 4 bases, with 14 bases left between them. Germline V CDR1 and CDR2: SGHVS, FQNEAQ. The CDR3 covers 14 residues. CDR3 region: CASRARGRPDTQYF. The CDR3 region has the DNA TGTGCCAGCAGGGCTCGGGGCCGACCAGATACGCAGTATTTT.

For the CDR3, the DNA is TGTGCCAGCAGCCTCGGACCGGCTACAGATACGCAGTATTTT. Its translation: CASSLGPATDTQYF. The rearrangement links TRBV14 to TRBJ2-3; D is undetermined. V was shortened by 4 bases and J by 3 bases, with 11 bases between the two germline ends. The V gene's germline CDR1 is SGHDN and CDR2 FVKESK. The CDR3 totals 14 residues.

This clone was picked up a small number of times. V gene TRBV7-2 combines with J gene TRBJ2-1; possible D gene TRBD1, 6 bases. The germline V gene has CDR1 SGHTA and CDR2 FQGNSA. Trimming took off 1 base at V and 9 bases at J, with 16 bases between the two ends. CDR3 length: 15 residues. The CDR3 reads CASSLVVGANVEQFF. The CDR3 DNA follows: TGTGCCAGCAGCTTAGTTGTGGGGGCCAATGTTGAGCAGTTCTTC. The whole variable domain, filled in from reference TRBV7-2 and TRBJ2-1, reads GAGVSQSPSNKVTEKGKDVELRCDPISGHTALYWYRQSLGQGLEFLIYFQGNSAPDKSGLPSDRFSAERTGGSVSTLTIQRTQQEDSAVYLCASSLVVGANVEQFFGPGTRLTVL.

The rearrangement joins TRBV19 to TRBJ2-2; 9 bases are a match to TRBD2. J gave up 1 base and V 7 bases, and 10 bases lay outside the gene matches. This CDR3 contains 17 residues. CDR1 and CDR2 from the germline V gene are LNHDA and SQIVND (reference sequence). The CDR3 DNA is TGTGCCAGTACCCCTGAGAGAGCGGGGGGGAACACCGGGGAGCTGTTTTTT. This encodes CASTPERAGGNTGELFF.

The chain is built from TRBV7-9 and TRBJ2-7, with TRBD1 identical over 9 bases. The CDR3 loop spans 14 amino acids. Germline trimming cut 1 base from V and 7 bases from J; bases unmatched to any gene: 5. The germline V gene has CDR1 SEHNR and CDR2 FQNEAQ (reference sequence). The CDR3 loop is CASSLGDRVVEQYF. CDR3 nucleotide sequence: TGTGCCAGCAGCTTAGGGGACAGGGTGGTTGAGCAGTACTTC.

There are a few counts of this clone. The rearrangement joins TRBV7-2 to TRBJ1-4, with a possible D match to TRBD1 (6 bases). The CDR3 contains 16 residues. V was shortened by 1 base and J by 4 bases, with 13 bases between the two germline ends. The V gene's germline CDR1 is SGHTA and CDR2 FQGNSA. This CDR3 reads CASSLVGGSLNEKLFF. As DNA, the CDR3 is TGTGCCAGCAGCTTAGTGGGGGGCAGTCTTAATGAAAAACTGTTTTTT.

The gene calls are TRBV11-3 and TRBJ2-7; maybe TRBD2 (5 bases). V lost 8 bases and J lost 7, with 15 bases in between. This CDR3 region has 12 residues. Germline V CDR1 and CDR2: SGHNT, YENEEA. CDR3 DNA sequence: TGTGCCAGCGGCGGTGAGGGTGGGGAGCAGTACTTC. This gives the protein CASGGEGGEQYF.

V gene TRBV3-1 (or the pseudogene TRBV3-2) combines with J gene TRBJ2-7; the match to TRBD2 covers 11 bases. V gave up 6 bases and J gave up 4 bases; unmatched junction bases: 17. The CDR3 has 18 amino acids. The germline CDR1 and CDR2 sequences are LGHDT and YNNKEL (reference sequence). CDR3 coding DNA: TGTGCCAGCAGTCTTTACCCCCAGACTAGCGGGAACCTTTACGAGCAGTACTTC. It codes for CASSLYPQTSGNLYEQYF.

V gene TRBV9 combines with J gene TRBJ2-5; TRBD2 matches at 10 bases. Germline CDR1 is SGDLS and CDR2 is YYNGEE. The junction had 10 bases not matched to a gene; V was cut back by 0 bases and J by 5 bases. CDR3 length: 17 amino acids. As DNA, the CDR3 is TGTGCCAGCAGCGTAGGGCCTAGCGGGGGTTCCGTGGAGACCCAGTACTTC. It yields the protein CASSVGPSGGSVETQYF.

The chain has TRBV5-1 and TRBJ1-1; D unclear. V lost 4 bases to trimming and J lost 5 bases, with 15 bases between them. The length of the CDR3 is 14 residues. CDR1 and CDR2 from the germline V gene are SGHRS and YFSETQ. The CDR3 DNA reads TGCGCCAGCAGCCCATCGGGGAGTAGGACTGAAGCTTTCTTT. Its translation is CASSPSGSRTEAFF.

The chain joins TRBV9 to TRBJ2-7; TRBD1 agrees at 9 bases. The junction had 4 bases not matched to a gene; V was cut back by 0 bases and J by 6 bases. The CDR3 runs 14 residues. The V gene's germline CDR1 is SGDLS and CDR2 YYNGEE. CDR3 in amino acids: CASSVVGQGSEQYF. CDR3 in DNA: TGTGCCAGCAGCGTAGTGGGACAGGGAAGCGAGCAGTACTTC.

The rearrangement joins TRBV4-2 to TRBJ2-7; 11 bases are a match to TRBD2. V was clipped by 4 bases and J by 5 bases; unmatched bases: 7. Germline loops: CDR1 LGHNA, CDR2 YNFKEQ. The CDR3 sequence is 15 residues long. The CDR3 DNA follows: TGTGCCAGCAGCCGAGTAGCGGGGGGGCTGGACGAGCAGTACTTC. Translated, it gives CASSRVAGGLDEQYF.

This chain connects TRBV7-9 to TRBJ2-5; TRBD2 agrees at 10 bases. This CDR3 spans 18 amino acids. Germline-derived CDR1 and CDR2 are SEHNR and FQNEAQ (reference sequence). Trimming took 5 bases from V and 2 from J; bases not matched to a gene: 14. This chain's CDR3 is CASSLGTLAGLIQETQYF. The CDR3 nucleotides are TGTGCCAGCAGCCTTGGGACACTAGCGGGACTAATTCAAGAGACCCAGTACTTC.

In its sample, this clone was seen once. DNA for the CDR3: TGTGCCAGCAGTCCAAACAGGGATGAAAAACTGTTTTTT. Its protein is CASSPNRDEKLFF. V usage is TRBV12-3 or TRBV12-4 and J usage is TRBJ1-4, with a possible D match to TRBD1 (6 bases). This CDR3 comprises 13 residues. Trimming removed 5 bases at V and 6 bases at J, with 10 bases between.

The rearrangement uses TRBV7-9 and TRBJ2-7, with TRBD2 matching 10 bases. Per germline, CDR1 SEHNR and CDR2 FQNEAQ (reference sequence). This CDR3 is built from 15 residues. V lost 5 bases, J lost 3 bases, and 7 bases stayed unmatched. CDR3 region: CASSPGTSADYEQYF. CDR3 sequence (DNA): TGTGCCAGCAGCCCCGGGACTAGCGCTGACTACGAGCAGTACTTC.